Listed below are T cell receptor beta chains from one sample, sequenced in a study of identical twins. MiXCR was run by TCRdb on the 5' RACE reads, yielding one entry per CDR3 protein. This table holds more than 400,000 distinct CDR3 sequences, around 15% found once. These data were also filed under a second study, of yellow fever vaccine responses in identical twins.

The sample taken for sequencing was CD4+ T cells sorted from blood. Every receptor here comes from a young woman in good health. Each CDR3 is given with its conserved first and last residue. A D gene is named only where the DNA matches it firmly. For some rows the clone size is stated as once, few or many, or as a class when expanded; others skip it.

D: .; V: TRBV10-1; size: few; J: TRBJ2-3; DNA: TGCGCCAGCAGTGACCGTGGAGGGGCCGCAGATACGCAGTATTTT; CDR3: CASSDRGGAADTQYF
D: .; V: TRBV14; size: .; J: TRBJ2-1; DNA: TGTGCCAGCAGCCAAGATTCCCAGCCCTACAATGAGCAGTTCTTC; CDR3: CASSQDSQPYNEQFF
D: TRBD1; V: TRBV11-3; size: .; J: TRBJ2-7; DNA: TGTGCCAGCAGCTTAGGACAGGGGGCGCCGAAATACGAGCAGTACTTC; CDR3: CASSLGQGAPKYEQYF
D: .; V: TRBV3-1; size: many; J: TRBJ2-7; DNA: TGTGCCAGCAGCCTATCAGGGGGGCGCAACGAGCAGTACTTC; CDR3: CASSLSGGRNEQYF
D: TRBD2; V: TRBV7-7; size: few; J: TRBJ2-1; DNA: TGTGCCAGCAGCCCTCAGGGACTAGCGGGAGGCAATGAGCAGTTCTTC; CDR3: CASSPQGLAGGNEQFF
D: .; V: TRBV29-1; size: few; J: TRBJ1-5; DNA: TGCAGCGTTCTTGAACAGGACGACCAGCCCCAGCATTTT; CDR3: CSVLEQDDQPQHF
D: .; V: TRBV2; size: few; J: TRBJ1-5; DNA: TGTGCCAGCAGTGGGCCGGGGCCCCAGCATTTT; CDR3: CASSGPGPQHF
D: TRBD1; V: TRBV20-1; size: .; J: TRBJ2-7; DNA: TGCAGTGCTGATATCTCAGGGGGCCTAGCCTACGAGCAGTACTTC; CDR3: CSADISGGLAYEQYF
D: .; V: TRBV10-2; size: .; J: TRBJ1-1; DNA: TGCGCCAGCAGCCTGACGGTCACTGAAGCTTTCTTT; CDR3: CASSLTVTEAFF
D: TRBD2; V: TRBV6-1; size: few; J: TRBJ2-3; DNA: TGTGCCAGCAGCCCCGGAGGACTAGCGGTACAAAATACGCAGTATTTT; CDR3: CASSPGGLAVQNTQYF
D: TRBD2; V: TRBV24-1; size: few; J: TRBJ2-1; DNA: TGTGCCACCAGTGATCGTAGGGTACTCCTAGCGGGCAGGTACAATGAGCAGTTCTTC; CDR3: CATSDRRVLLAGRYNEQFF
D: .; V: TRBV9; size: .; J: TRBJ2-2; DNA: TGTGCCAGCAGCGTAGGTGGGGGATTCGCGAACACCGGGGAGCTGTTTTTT; CDR3: CASSVGGGFANTGELFF
D: .; V: TRBV7-8; size: .; J: TRBJ1-1; DNA: TGTGCCAGCAGCTTAAAAACGGGGTGGACTGAAGCTTTCTTT; CDR3: CASSLKTGWTEAFF
D: TRBD1; V: TRBV5-1; size: many; J: TRBJ1-1; DNA: TGCGCCAGCAGATCGGACAGGATGAACACTGAAGCTTTCTTT; CDR3: CASRSDRMNTEAFF
D: .; V: TRBV12-3/TRBV12-4; size: few; J: TRBJ2-1; DNA: TGTGCCAGCAGACCCTCCCCGAACAATGAGCAGTTCTTC; CDR3: CASRPSPNNEQFF
D: TRBD2; V: TRBV5-1; size: .; J: TRBJ2-1; DNA: TGCGCCAGCAGCTTCGGGACTAGCGGGGGGACTAATGAGCAGTTCTTC; CDR3: CASSFGTSGGTNEQFF
D: .; V: TRBV7-9; size: many; J: TRBJ2-4; DNA: TGTGCCAGCAGCCCCTCAGGGAACATTCAGTACTTC; CDR3: CASSPSGNIQYF
D: .; V: TRBV5-1; size: few; J: TRBJ2-3; DNA: TGCGCCAGCAGCCCGGACGGGGATACGCAGTATTTT; CDR3: CASSPDGDTQYF
D: TRBD2; V: TRBV9; size: few; J: TRBJ2-1; DNA: TGTGCCAGCAGCGCCACTAGCGGTTACAATGAGCAGTTCTTC; CDR3: CASSATSGYNEQFF
D: .; V: TRBV10-3; size: .; J: TRBJ2-3; DNA: TGTGCCATTGCCGGGCTTCCTGGCACAGATACGCAGTATTTT; CDR3: CAIAGLPGTDTQYF
D: TRBD2; V: TRBV5-5; size: few; J: TRBJ2-3; DNA: TGTGCCAGCAGCCCCCACGGGGGGGGTACGCAGTATTTT; CDR3: CASSPHGGGTQYF
D: .; V: TRBV5-5; size: few; J: TRBJ2-1; DNA: TGTGCCAGCAGCGCCAATCTCCCCAATGAGCAGTTCTTC; CDR3: CASSANLPNEQFF
D: TRBD2; V: TRBV3-1; size: many; J: TRBJ2-3; DNA: TGTGCCAGCAGCCAAGATGGTGGCGGGGGGACAGATACGCAGTATTTT; CDR3: CASSQDGGGGTDTQYF
D: .; V: TRBV15; size: .; J: TRBJ2-5; DNA: TGTGCCACCAGCAGAGATCACGGGGGCCAAGAGACCCAGTACTTC; CDR3: CATSRDHGGQETQYF
D: .; V: TRBV12-3/TRBV12-4; size: many; J: TRBJ2-5; DNA: TGTGCCAGCAGGGGGAGGGAGACCCAGTACTTC; CDR3: CASRGRETQYF
D: .; V: TRBV3-1; size: few; J: TRBJ2-3; DNA: TGTGCCAGCAGCCAAGGGAGTTTCGGGGTGAGCACAGATACGCAGTATTTT; CDR3: CASSQGSFGVSTDTQYF
D: TRBD1; V: TRBV20-1; size: .; J: TRBJ1-2; DNA: TGCTGTGCTAGAGTGGCGGGGGACAGGGTTAACTATGGCTACACCTTC; CDR3: CCARVAGDRVNYGYTF
D: TRBD2; V: TRBV3-1; size: .; J: TRBJ2-5; DNA: TGTGCCAGCAGCCACTTAGCGGGGGGGCTGGAGACCCAGTACTTC; CDR3: CASSHLAGGLETQYF
D: .; V: TRBV12-3/TRBV12-4; size: .; J: TRBJ2-7; DNA: TGTGCCAGCAGTTTATCTATCTCCTACGAGCAGTACTTC; CDR3: CASSLSISYEQYF
D: TRBD2; V: TRBV12-3/TRBV12-4; size: many; J: TRBJ2-3; DNA: TGTGCCAGCAGTAGAGCGGGAGGGAGTACAGATACGCAGTATTTT; CDR3: CASSRAGGSTDTQYF
D: .; V: TRBV20-1; size: .; J: TRBJ2-7; DNA: TGCTGTGCTACGAAACGGGCGGCGGGGCCACCCTACGAGCAGTACTTC; CDR3: CCATKRAAGPPYEQYF
D: .; V: TRBV12-3/TRBV12-4; size: .; J: TRBJ2-7; DNA: TGTGCCAGCAGACTACAGGGTCCCGAGCAGTACTTC; CDR3: CASRLQGPEQYF
D: TRBD2; V: TRBV12-3/TRBV12-4; size: .; J: TRBJ2-1; DNA: TGTGCCAGCAGCTCCTTAGCGGGAGGGCCTCAAGGTCATGAGCAGTTCTTC; CDR3: CASSSLAGGPQGHEQFF
D: TRBD1; V: TRBV9; size: .; J: TRBJ1-5; DNA: TGTGCCAGCAGCGATACAGGGGGCCGGCAGCCCCAGCATTTT; CDR3: CASSDTGGRQPQHF
D: TRBD1; V: TRBV5-1; size: few; J: TRBJ2-7; DNA: TGCGCCAGCAGCTGGCAGGACAGGGGCTACGAGCAGTACTTC; CDR3: CASSWQDRGYEQYF
D: .; V: TRBV6-5; size: few; J: TRBJ1-6; DNA: TGTGCCAGCAGTTACTCGACAGCCCCTTATAATTCACCCCTCCACTTT; CDR3: CASSYSTAPYNSPLHF
D: .; V: TRBV2; size: .; J: TRBJ2-1; DNA: TGTGCCAGCAAGGTAGCGGAGTCCTACAATGAGCAGTTCTTC; CDR3: CASKVAESYNEQFF
D: .; V: TRBV2; size: .; J: TRBJ2-2; DNA: TGTGCCAGCAAGGCTAGCAGCGCGAACACCGGGGAGCTGTTTTTT; CDR3: CASKASSANTGELFF
D: .; V: TRBV7-6; size: many; J: TRBJ1-1; DNA: TGTGCCAGCAGCTTATCAGTACAGGGCAGAGCTTTCTTT; CDR3: CASSLSVQGRAFF
D: .; V: TRBV12-3/TRBV12-4; size: many; J: TRBJ2-4; DNA: TGTGCCAGCAGTACAAACCAGGGAGAGAAAAACATTCAGTACTTC; CDR3: CASSTNQGEKNIQYF
D: TRBD2; V: TRBV2; size: few; J: TRBJ2-5; DNA: TGTGCCAGCAGTGGAACTAGCGGGGGGAGGCAAGAGACCCAGTACTTC; CDR3: CASSGTSGGRQETQYF
D: TRBD2; V: TRBV5-1; size: .; J: TRBJ2-3; DNA: TGCGCCAGCAGCTTGACGGGACTAGCGGGGGGGCGAGGTACAGATACGCAGTATTTT; CDR3: CASSLTGLAGGRGTDTQYF